The 12 T cell receptor beta chains in this list originate from one sample, sequenced in a study of T and B cells in COVID-19 patients. TRB rearrangements were amplified by multiplex PCR with BIOMED2 TRB-A/B primers. TCRdb reanalysed the multiplex PCR reads using MiXCR and keeps one entry per CDR3 protein. The data show about 9,300 distinct CDR3 sequences, with 30% to 45% seen just once and about 50% held by the top ten. Each TRB amplification used about 250-550 ng of genomic DNA from blood. What was sequenced was blood. The receptors derive from a human donor with active COVID-19.

The chain couples TRBV6-2 or TRBV6-3 to TRBJ1-1; D is unclear. CDR1 is MNHEY, CDR2 SVGEGT, per germline. The CDR3 length is 13 residues. V shed 8 bases and J shed 1 base, with 11 bases lying between them. CDR3 sequence reads: CASRNDGNTEAFF. CDR3 nucleotide sequence: TGTGCCAGCCGGAATGACGGGAACACTGAAGCTTTCTTT.

This chain joins TRBV27 and TRBJ1-1, with D unclear. The CDR3 consists of 13 residues. Germline V gives CDR1 MNHEY, CDR2 SMNVEV (reference sequence). V lost 3 bases to trimming and J lost 0 bases, with 5 bases between them. CDR3 sequence (DNA): TGTGCCAGCAGTTTCATCTTGAACACTGAAGCTTTCTTT. This sequence encodes CASSFILNTEAFF.

This clonotype was detected a few times. The CDR3: CASSLSWTAYEQYF. The CDR3 bases are TGTGCCAGCAGTTTATCTTGGACAGCCTACGAGCAGTACTTC. The rearrangement joins TRBV27 to TRBJ2-7; a weak D match, TRBD1 (6 bases). The V gene lost 0 bases and the J gene lost 2 bases, with 8 bases spanning the gap. The CDR3 sequence is 14 residues long. Germline CDR1 and CDR2: MNHEY and SMNVEV (reference sequence).

The chain couples TRBV18 to TRBJ2-7; unclear D gene. Germline V gives CDR1 KGHSH, CDR2 LQKENI. V lost 4 bases and J 0 bases, leaving 4 bases between the germline ends. This CDR3 contains 12 residues. The CDR3 nucleotides are TGTGCCAGCTCACTGTACTCCTACGAGCAGTACTTC. This codes for CASSLYSYEQYF.

This clonotype was seen a handful of times. The chain employs TRBV5-6 and TRBJ2-4; 7 nucleotides agree with TRBD2. With V trimmed by 7 bases and J by 0 bases, 1 base remained unmatched. This CDR3 has 13 amino acids. The germline CDR1 and CDR2 sequences are SGHDT and YYEEEE. CDR3 region: CASGGGAKNIQYF. The CDR3 coding sequence is TGTGCCAGCGGGGGGGGAGCCAAAAACATTCAGTACTTC.

Notes on this clonotype: One end of the junction varies from germline; a read error may be responsible. The rearrangement uses TRBV11-3 and TRBJ2-6; D is unresolved. CDR3 length: 15 residues. The V gene's germline CDR1 is SGHNT and CDR2 YENEEA. The CDR3 coding sequence is TGCGCCAGCAGCTTAGGAATCTCTGGGGCCAACGTCCTGACTTTC. Encoded protein: CASSLGISGANVLTF. The full variable domain, with the rest looked up from reference TRBV11-3 and TRBJ2-6, is EAGVVQSPRYKIIEKKQPVAFWCNPISGHNTLYWYLQNLGQGPELLIRYENEEAVDDSQLPKDRFSAERLKGVDSTLKIQPAELGDSAVYLCASSLGISGANVLTFGAGSRLTVL.

The chain carries TRBV29-1 and TRBJ2-1; 9 bases agree with TRBD2. The V segment lost 3 bases and the J segment 3 bases; nucleotides outside the gene matches: 6. This CDR3 is built from 15 residues. The germline V gene has CDR1 SQVTM and CDR2 ANQGSEA. The CDR3 DNA follows: TGCAGCGTTGAGTCGGGACTAGCTCTCTACAATGAGCAGTTCTTC. As protein: CSVESGLALYNEQFF.

The DNA for the CDR3 is TGTGCCAGTAGTACCTCGGGACAGACAGAGACCCAGTACTTC. Its protein product is CASSTSGQTETQYF. V and J are TRBV19 and TRBJ2-5; TRBD1 aligns across 7 bases. In germline, CDR1 is LNHDA, CDR2 SQIVND (reference sequence). The CDR3 has 14 residues. V shed 4 bases, J shed 4 bases, and the junction held 6 bases outside the gene matches. The full variable domain, completed using reference TRBV19 and TRBJ2-5, is DGGITQSPKYLFRKEGQNVTLSCEQNLNHDAMYWYRQDPGQGLRLIYYSQIVNDFQKGDIAEGYSVSREKKESFPLTVTSAQKNPTAFYLCASSTSGQTETQYFGPGTRLLVL.

The rearrangement links TRBV5-1 to TRBJ2-5; 11 nucleotides agree with TRBD1. The CDR3 length is 14 residues. Germline CDR1 is SGHRS and CDR2 is YFSETQ. J was trimmed by 4 bases and V by 4 bases; bases with no gene match: 3. CDR3 in amino acids: CASSPDRGRETQYF. CDR3 nucleotides: TGCGCCAGCAGCCCGGACAGGGGGCGAGAGACCCAGTACTTC. Full variable domain (outside the CDR3, taken from reference TRBV5-1 and TRBJ2-5): KAGVTQTPRYLIKTRGQQVTLSCSPISGHRSVSWYQQTPGQGLQFLFEYFSETQRNKGNFPGRFSGRQFSNSRSEMNVSTLELGDSALYLCASSPDRGRETQYFGPGTRLLVL.

The rearrangement links TRBV6-2 or TRBV6-3 to TRBJ2-1; tentative D call: TRBD2 (6 bases). The CDR3 extends over 15 amino acids. Between the trimmed V and J ends, which lost 6 bases and 3 bases, there was a span of 15 bases. CDR1 MNHEY and CDR2 SVGEGT come from the germline V gene. The CDR3: CASRPQWGVYNEQFF. The CDR3 region has the DNA TGTGCCAGCAGACCCCAGTGGGGGGTCTACAATGAGCAGTTCTTC.

This clonotype was found a few times. V and J are TRBV27 and TRBJ2-1; D is possibly TRBD2 (6 bases). Germline loops: CDR1 MNHEY, CDR2 SMNVEV (reference sequence). Trimming stripped 7 bases from V and 7 bases from J, with 11 bases between. CDR3 length equals 12 residues. In DNA form, the CDR3 reads TGTGCCAGCATGCGGGGAGTAAATGAGCAGTTCTTC. Translated: CASMRGVNEQFF.

This chain joins TRBV20-1 and TRBJ2-5, with 8 positions matching TRBD2. The CDR3 runs 15 residues. The germline V gene encodes CDR1 DFQATT and CDR2 SNEGSKA (reference sequence). J was trimmed by 4 bases and V by 6 bases; bases with no gene match: 13. CDR3 loop: CSADGGASIGETQYF. Written as DNA, the CDR3 is TGCAGTGCAGACGGGGGGGCGTCGATAGGAGAGACCCAGTACTTC.